This T cell receptor beta chain is drawn from a study of cytomegalovirus exposure and HLA in healthy donors (dated 2017 in TCRdb). In terms of the full investigation: In an earlier analysis of approximately 640 of the donors, 250 to 300 Gb of sequence data and approximately 120 million unique TCR beta sequences from about 180 million T cells were reported. The study combined high-throughput TCR immunosequencing, statistical association of individual TCRs with disease status, and machine learning to predict cytomegalovirus infection status. A later genetic analysis used genome-wide SNP genotypes for about 60% of the roughly 670 donors, treating that subset as a discovery cohort. Both class I and class II loci were covered by HLA typing, at four-digit resolution. Donor age, sex, ethnicity and CMV serostatus were compiled together with the repertoire data. The study aimed to test whether signatures of past pathogen exposure could be identified by cataloging public T cell receptors. Roughly 5 DR-DQ haplotypes were handled as single units for association and clustering, since linkage in the cohort was strong. The later analysis used no new phenotypic data to find candidate immune exposures, relying instead on TCR beta sequences and their occurrence across donors. An early release covering some 640 HLA-typed donors comprised about 320 gigabases of sequencing data and 85 million to 100 million unique TCR sequences. Every discovery cohort repertoire had been produced on one sequencing platform. Of the roughly 390 genotyped donors, around 81% fell in the genetic ancestry cluster associated with self-reported Caucasian donors. Typing coverage varied by locus: roughly 620-640 donors for A, B, C, DRB1 and DQB1; approximately 500 for DQA1; approximately 570 for DPA1; around 450 for DPB1. The T cell repertoires of 700 or so subjects were profiled by immunosequencing and related to cytomegalovirus serostatus. Across some 400 genotyped donors of the cohort, an average of about 240,000 unique TCR beta nucleotide sequences per donor were sequenced, and roughly 20% of those sequences were non-productive. Besides the first cohort of more than 650 subjects, a separate validation cohort made up of over 95 different subjects was used. To study patterns of TCR occurrence, a later analysis re-analyzed previously published TCR beta repertoires from under 750 donors and added high-resolution HLA genotyping. An earlier analysis of several hundred of the donors used high-throughput TCR beta sequencing to judge whether each TCR beta V gene segment behaved as functional or pseudogenic. Summary of the overall study and its limitations: In both the original and validation cohorts, the classifier was reported to diagnose cytomegalovirus status with high specificity and sensitivity. Specific HLA alleles were associated with over 15,000 TCR beta sequences at a false discovery rate of 0.05 in a later analysis. In a later analysis, TCR association rates were found to vary across HLA loci, with the most associated TCRs seen for DRB1 alleles and the fewest for HLA-C alleles. When HLA alleles, especially DR and DQ, strongly co-occurred, TCR associations were difficult to assign to individual alleles. This cohort had only TCR beta chains sequenced, and the lack of alpha or paired-chain data limited which features could be detected. A group of highly shared sequence variants was considered likely to be a technical artifact of the sequencing pipeline. While some public TCRs were present in many individuals, most TCR sequences turned up only very rarely across donors. In a later analysis, HLA-associated TCR beta chains showed more clonal expansion and lower generation probabilities than non-associated chains that were equally common. According to the authors, the approach could potentially be generalized to other disease states and immunological phenotypes. Presence/absence analyses assumed roughly uniform sequencing depth across donors, an assumption that may not hold. In a later genetic analysis, fewer N-insertions in productive TCRs were reported among donors in an Asian-associated ancestry cluster than the 666-donor mean. The earlier analysis of almost 600 of the donors excluded about 16 rarely observed V segments, including chromosome 9 orphons, because counts were too low. In a later analysis, most CMV-associated TCR beta chains were found to appear HLA-restricted, with HLA associations seemingly driven largely by CMV exposure. Several of the top co-occurrence clusters appeared to be linked to parvovirus B19, influenza, CMV and Epstein-Barr virus, according to a later analysis. An association between a missense DCLRE1C variant and V-gene and J-gene trimming of TCR beta chains was found in a later genetic analysis and replicated in an independent cohort. Because HLA typing was missing for some donors at each locus, association tests included only the typed subset. Broadly in line with IMGT annotations, most TCR beta V segments showed up in productive rearrangements about 87% or about 30% of the time in an earlier analysis of several hundred of the donors. The study listed approximately 150 TCR beta chains as associated with cytomegalovirus. Correlated functional status among segregating V segments might reflect linkage disequilibrium, but an unknown experimental factor could not be ruled out. The 87-base-pair reads could not distinguish some IMGT-functional V segments, including TRBV6-2 and TRBV6-3, so those segments were excluded. CMV serostatus was the only immune exposure information available for the cohort. A few of the identified cytomegalovirus-associated TCR beta chains were confirmed in vitro to be specific for cytomegalovirus antigens. A further reported finding was that TCR beta sequences accurately predicted the HLA-A and HLA-B alleles for most subjects in the first cohort.

The library came from the immunoSEQ multiplex PCR assay. A mixture of 60 forward primers for TCR Vbeta segments and 13 reverse primers for TCR Jbeta segments was used in the multiplex PCR. A multiplex PCR assay on genomic DNA amplified the CDR3 region of rearranged TCR beta genes. The amplified TCR beta libraries were sequenced on the Illumina HiSeq System as 87-base-pair reads. Per the original workflow: Across the 500 to 850 repertoires, a later analysis counted 75 million to 90 million unique TCR beta chains, some 11 million of which were shared by at least two donors. To remove PCR and sequencing errors, raw reads were error-corrected and collapsed into unique sequences using a nearest-neighbor algorithm that merged closely related sequences. V, D and J gene segments were assigned by aligning CDR3 sequences to IMGT reference sequences. For a sequence to be retained, a match of at least six nucleotides was required to both a V gene segment and a J gene segment. Rearrangements were called productive when the CDR3 lacked stop codons and stayed in frame with V and J; all others were non-productive. Following IMGT convention, CDR3 was defined as the stretch from the second conserved V-encoded cysteine up to the conserved J-encoded phenylalanine. The earlier analysis of some 550 of the donors excluded any sequence lacking an unambiguous match to a single V gene segment. An earlier analysis of fewer than 750 of the donors classified V segments as functional when productive rearrangements were above 56.7% and as segregating when the standard deviation between donors was above 5%. A statistical classification framework was built to diagnose cytomegalovirus status from the catalog of TCR beta chain sequences. In a later analysis, TCR nucleotide sequences were compared against IMGT/GENE-DB human TR gene sequences so that V and J genes could be assigned. A later analysis assigned CDR3 sequences and most-parsimonious VDJ recombination scenarios with the TCRdist pipeline. In a later analysis, every TCR beta chain was defined by the combination of its CDR3 amino acid sequence and its V-gene family, and reads without a unique V-gene family were dropped. To address suspected cross-contamination and a sequencing artifact, a later analysis removed 450 to 700 highly shared, low-generation-probability nucleotide sequences. In a later analysis, a clonal expansion index was calculated for each public chain from normalized within-repertoire ranks of inferred template counts. In a later analysis, generation probabilities were computed using a VDJ recombination model fitted to out-of-frame rearrangements, and the results were checked against IGoR. In a later analysis, TCR-TCR, TCR-HLA and TCR-CMV co-occurrence was scored with hypergeometric tests, and a repertoire-size bias correction was applied to TCR pairs. In a later analysis, false discovery rates were estimated by permuting HLA or CMV assignments 20 times. In a later analysis, co-occurring TCRs were grouped using DBSCAN, and TCRdist sequence similarity was added for clustering within HLA-allele-positive subsets. Co-occurrence clustering excluded repertoires with fewer than 30,000 or more than 120,000 public chains, plus five with anomalous nucleotide sharing. The immuneACCESS repertoire file appears here via TCRdb, limited to in-frame rearrangements. These files lack a portion of the clones; in checked studies, under half of the deficit traces to unresolved V genes, and the cause of the others is not known. V and J calls and clone size are copied from that table; D and trimming were computed from the DNA. For this sample there are fewer than 250,000 clones; roughly three quarters appear just once. The top ten clonotypes cover 1.6% of the sample.

CDR1 and CDR2 are read off the germline V gene as SGDLS and YYNGEE. Inclusive of the bounding cysteine and phenylalanine, the CDR3 is 15 residues long. Only the CDR3 portion is preserved as DNA: 45 bases, with reading frame beginning at the first base. Unmatched junction bases come to 8, with V trimmed by 2 bases and J by 4 bases. The cohort was made up of about 610 healthy bone marrow donors. At the time of sampling, all cohort members were nominally healthy, though unrecorded immune exposures were likely present. The donor was CMV seronegative and was included in the group of over 300 seronegative cohort members. A peripheral blood sample was provided by each donor, and peripheral blood mononuclear cells were used for TCR beta sequencing. The Qiagen DNeasy Blood Extraction Kit was used to extract genomic DNA from the blood cell samples. About this clone itself: Its antigen target is currently unknown. The input lacks base qualities; no much larger clone sits a single base away.

The TCR comes from a woman in her fifties or sixties in good health and CMV-seronegative. The sample taken for sequencing was PBMCs. Here the chain combines TRBV9 and TRBJ2-5; 7 middle bases align to TRBD2. Here the CDR3 is given as CASSVRPGGGETQYF. At the DNA level, the sequence is TGTGCCAGCAGCGTTCGACCCGGCGGGGGAGAGACCCAGTACTTC.